These T cell receptor beta chains were read from a single sample in a study of T cells in Graves' hyperthyroidism and ophthalmopathy. From the multiplex PCR reads, TCRdb called clonotypes with MiXCR, one entry per CDR3 protein. The sample lists 340,000 or so distinct CDR3 sequences, under 25% occurring once. Specimen: blood. These receptors all stem from a woman between 45 and 65 years old with Graves' hyperthyroidism. Both conserved end residues are part of each CDR3. D genes are given only for firm matches. Only some rows state a clone size, as once, few, many or a class for expanded clones.

j_call,v_call,d_call,clone_size,cdr3_aa,cdr3_nt
TRBJ2-7,TRBV20-1,NA,few,CSARGKYEQYF,TGCAGTGCTAGAGGCAAATACGAGCAGTACTTC
TRBJ2-3,TRBV2,NA,NA,CASIEGTLGSLSTDTQYF,TGTGCCAGCATCGAGGGTACATTGGGAAGCCTCAGCACAGATACGCAGTATTTT
TRBJ2-2,TRBV12-3/TRBV12-4,TRBD2,NA,CASNPGLAGGIGELFF,TGTGCCAGCAACCCGGGACTAGCGGGAGGGATCGGGGAGCTGTTTTTT
TRBJ2-7,TRBV28,NA,NA,CASSPIGGGHYEQYF,TGTGCCAGCAGCCCCATTGGGGGGGGCCACTACGAGCAGTACTTC
TRBJ2-3,TRBV19,NA,few,CASSFLSWGTDTQYF,TGTGCCAGTAGTTTCCTTAGCTGGGGCACAGATACGCAGTATTTT
TRBJ2-3,TRBV20-1,TRBD2,many,CSARRVGLAGGTNRDTQYF,TGCAGTGCTAGAAGGGTGGGACTAGCGGGAGGGACCAATAGGGATACGCAGTATTTT
TRBJ1-4,TRBV6-1,NA,few,CASSGVRGSTRYEKLFF,TGTGCCAGCAGTGGAGTCCGGGGTTCAACTAGATATGAAAAACTGTTTTTT
TRBJ2-7,TRBV6-2/TRBV6-3,TRBD2,many,CASSQGTSGALKQYF,TGTGCCAGCAGCCAAGGGACTAGCGGGGCCCTCAAGCAGTACTTC
TRBJ1-3,TRBV18,NA,NA,CASSPFPLSGNTIYF,TGTGCCAGCTCACCATTCCCCCTTTCTGGAAACACCATATATTTT
TRBJ1-1,TRBV30,NA,many,CAWGRGGSVNTEAFF,TGTGCCTGGGGAAGGGGTGGGTCGGTTAACACTGAAGCTTTCTTT
TRBJ1-1,TRBV28,NA,many,CASSSDGAGSAEAFF,TGTGCCAGCAGCTCGGACGGAGCCGGATCAGCTGAAGCTTTCTTT
TRBJ2-5,TRBV12-3/TRBV12-4,NA,NA,CASSAGTQQETQYF,TGTGCCAGCAGTGCCGGGACGCAACAAGAGACCCAGTACTTC
TRBJ2-5,TRBV6-2/TRBV6-3,NA,many,CASRDGGGGQETQYF,TGTGCCAGCAGAGACGGGGGAGGTGGGCAAGAGACCCAGTACTTC
TRBJ1-1,TRBV20-1,NA,few,CSASQSTEPFF,TGCAGTGCTAGTCAGAGCACTGAACCTTTCTTT
TRBJ2-6,TRBV11-3,NA,NA,CASSLGVSTGGANVLTF,TGTGCCAGCAGCTTAGGGGTGTCGACCGGCGGGGCCAACGTCCTGACTTTC
TRBJ1-5,TRBV5-5,NA,many,CASSRWGDSNQPQHF,TGTGCCAGCAGCCGGTGGGGGGATAGCAATCAGCCCCAGCATTTT
TRBJ2-5,TRBV18,TRBD2,many,CASSPTSGGPQETQYF,TGTGCCAGCTCACCCACTAGCGGGGGGCCCCAGGAGACCCAGTACTTC
TRBJ2-1,TRBV2,TRBD2,few,CASSESSGLPYNEQFF,TGTGCCAGCAGTGAGAGTTCGGGACTACCCTACAATGAGCAGTTCTTC
TRBJ2-2,TRBV20-1,TRBD2,few,CSARSGEAGGELFF,TGCAGTGCTAGAAGCGGGGAGGCAGGCGGGGAGCTGTTTTTT
TRBJ2-7,TRBV6-1,TRBD1,once,CASRADGTGGYEQYF,TGTGCCAGCAGAGCCGATGGGACAGGGGGCTACGAGCAGTACTTC
TRBJ1-1,TRBV19,TRBD1,NA,CASSTGGQGGNTEAFF,TGTGCCAGTAGTACGGGAGGACAGGGTGGGAACACTGAAGCTTTCTTT
TRBJ2-1,TRBV28,NA,many,CASSFRYSRFNEQFF,TGTGCCAGCAGCTTTAGATATTCGAGGTTCAATGAGCAGTTCTTC
TRBJ2-5,TRBV28,NA,NA,CASSFPRETQYF,TGTGCCAGCAGTTTCCCCCGAGAGACCCAGTACTTC
TRBJ1-1,TRBV3-1,NA,many,CASSPSGAGNTEAFF,TGTGCCAGCAGCCCATCTGGGGCGGGGAACACTGAAGCTTTCTTT
TRBJ2-2,TRBV27,NA,NA,CASSTGELFF,TGTGCCAGCTCGACCGGGGAGCTGTTTTTT